This T cell receptor beta chain was identified in a study of T cells in Graves' hyperthyroidism and ophthalmopathy. Researchers amplified the TCR beta CDR3 regions from RNA transcripts. With the HTBI primer set, the TCR CDR3 went through a first round of RT-PCR. TCRdb re-called the multiplex PCR reads through MiXCR, storing one row per CDR3 protein. Of approximately 400,000 distinct CDR3 sequences listed, less than 20% are singletons. This clonotype showed up many times. Patients were excluded because of uncontrolled infection, other autoimmune disease, pregnancy or lactation. The sequencing input was blood. The TCR sequence derives from a woman in her late teens or twenties with Graves' hyperthyroidism.

The CDR3 here is CASSPQSGVPYEQYF. DNA of the CDR3: TGTGCCAGCAGCCCACAGAGTGGAGTTCCCTACGAGCAGTACTTC. This chain uses TRBV7-9 with TRBJ2-7; no firm D call. CDR1 SEHNR and CDR2 FQNEAQ come from the germline V gene (reference sequence). This CDR3 spans 15 amino acids. V was pared by 5 bases and J by 2 bases, with 16 bases between.